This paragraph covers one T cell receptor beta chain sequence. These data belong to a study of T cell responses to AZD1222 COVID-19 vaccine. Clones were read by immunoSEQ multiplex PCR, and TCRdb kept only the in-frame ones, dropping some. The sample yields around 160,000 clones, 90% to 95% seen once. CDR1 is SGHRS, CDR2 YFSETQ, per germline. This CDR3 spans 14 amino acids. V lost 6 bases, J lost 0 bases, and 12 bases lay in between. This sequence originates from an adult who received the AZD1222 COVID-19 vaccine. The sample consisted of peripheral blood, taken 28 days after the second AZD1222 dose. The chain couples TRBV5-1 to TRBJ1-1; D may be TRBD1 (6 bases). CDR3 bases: TGCGCCAGCAACCTCAGGGGTATGAACACTGAAGCTTTCTTT. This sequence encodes CASNLRGMNTEAFF.